This T cell receptor beta chain was captured in a study of beta chain features in type 1 diabetes. Study-wide points: When Type 1 diabetes patients were examined, their TCRB CDR3s proved moderately but significantly shorter in all four CD4+ subsets.

Expressed TCRB transcripts got sequenced, as all isolated RNA was reverse transcribed. Using immunoSEQ multiplex PCR, the repertoire was profiled, and TCRdb retains in-frame clones only, with some absent. Of 900,000 or so clones in the sample, roughly a sixth were seen once. This clone was picked up a small number of times. As yet, its antigen is unknown. This same CDR3 is encoded by further DNA sequences in the sample. Sorting of CD4+ naive, central memory, regulatory and stem cell-like memory cells was performed via CD45RO/CCR7/CD25/CD127/CD95/CD27. Sorted cells reached over 95% purity in every population. The CDR3 extends over 14 amino acids. The junction had 3 bases not matched to a gene; V was cut back by 5 bases and J by 0 bases. Germline V gene data show CDR1 as SGHTA and CDR2 as FQGTGA.

The chain recombines TRBV7-3 with TRBJ2-7; 8 bases are a match to TRBD2. The clonotype was recovered from a woman aged 18 to 35 in good health. Sequencing used naive CD4+ T cells from blood. The CDR3 sequence: CASSLAGGSYEQYF. CDR3 DNA sequence: TGTGCCAGCAGCCTAGCGGGCGGCTCCTACGAGCAGTACTTC.